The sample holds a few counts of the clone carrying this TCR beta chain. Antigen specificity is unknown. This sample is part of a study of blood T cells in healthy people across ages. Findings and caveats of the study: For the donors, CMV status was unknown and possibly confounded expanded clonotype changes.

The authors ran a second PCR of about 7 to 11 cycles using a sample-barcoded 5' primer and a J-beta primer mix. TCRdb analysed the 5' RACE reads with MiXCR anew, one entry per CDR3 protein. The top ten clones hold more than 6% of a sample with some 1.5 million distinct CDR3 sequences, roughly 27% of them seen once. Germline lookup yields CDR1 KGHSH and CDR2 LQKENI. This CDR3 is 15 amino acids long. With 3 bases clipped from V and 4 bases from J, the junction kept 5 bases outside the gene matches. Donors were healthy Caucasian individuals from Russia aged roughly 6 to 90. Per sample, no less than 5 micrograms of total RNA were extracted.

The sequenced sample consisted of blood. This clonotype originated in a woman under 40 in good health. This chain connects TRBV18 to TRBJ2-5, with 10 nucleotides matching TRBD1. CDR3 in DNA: TGTGCCAGCTCACCGGCCCGGACAGGGGGAGAGACCCAGTACTTC. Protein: CASSPARTGGETQYF.